This is a list of T cell receptor beta chains from one sample in a study of OX40 agonist ivuxolimab in advanced cancers. The assay was immunoSEQ multiplex PCR, and TCRdb's table has in-frame clones only and misses some. The data show 35,000 or so clones, about 78% seen once. This specimen was CD4+ or CD8+ T cells sorted from blood, taken in a trial of the OX40 agonist ivuxolimab. The source of these receptors is an adult with an advanced solid tumor such as melanoma, head and neck, liver or kidney cancer. CDR3s include the opening cysteine and the closing phenylalanine or tryptophan. The D gene is left open where the match is weak. Size is stated for part of the rows, as once, few or many counts, or as a class when the clone is expanded.

TRBJ2-3 TRBV10-3 - TRBD2 CAISEEKWSGRTDTQYF TGTGCCATCAGTGAGGAGAAGTGGAGCGGGAGAACAGATACGCAGTATTTT
TRBJ2-3 TRBV7-9 few - CASSSSGFGTDTQYF TGTGCCAGCAGCTCTTCCGGTTTTGGCACAGATACGCAGTATTTT
TRBJ1-2 TRBV27 - - CASSLYPSGRGTYGYTF TGTGCCAGCAGTTTATATCCCTCGGGACGCGGGACGTATGGCTACACCTTC
TRBJ2-7 TRBV28 - - CASSPVDGAYEQYF TGTGCCAGCAGTCCCGTAGACGGAGCCTACGAGCAGTACTTC
TRBJ2-1 TRBV27 few TRBD1 CASSSGQASYNEQFF TGTGCCAGCAGTTCGGGACAGGCGTCCTACAATGAGCAGTTCTTC
TRBJ1-5 TRBV10-3 - - CAISESQGLSNQPQHF TGTGCCATCAGTGAGTCCCAGGGCCTCTCAAATCAGCCCCAGCATTTT
TRBJ2-1 TRBV27 few - CASSSSYLSSYNEQFF TGTGCCAGCAGTTCAAGCTACTTAAGCTCCTACAATGAGCAGTTCTTC
TRBJ2-7 TRBV27 - - CASSPSAGPASYEQYF TGTGCCAGCAGTCCCTCGGCGGGGCCTGCCTCCTACGAGCAGTACTTC
TRBJ2-4 TRBV18 - TRBD1 CASSPRDREIHGGENIQYF TGTGCCAGCTCACCAAGGGACAGGGAAATACACGGCGGGGAAAACATTCAGTACTTC
TRBJ2-3 TRBV28 - TRBD2 CASSVVGREVTDTQYF TGTGCCAGCAGTGTCGTGGGGCGGGAGGTGACAGATACGCAGTATTTT
TRBJ2-5 TRBV28 once - CASSSTLPTRQETQYF TGTGCCAGCAGTTCAACCCTCCCGACTCGCCAAGAGACCCAGTACTTC
TRBJ2-1 TRBV6-6 - - CASSPLGASYNEQFF TGTGCCAGCAGTCCCCTCGGGGCCTCCTACAATGAGCAGTTCTTC
TRBJ1-1 TRBV4-3 - - CASSQDRGGTEAFF TGCGCCAGCAGCCAAGATAGGGGGGGGACTGAAGCTTTCTTT
TRBJ2-7 TRBV29-1 - - CSALDTGYEQYF TGCAGCGCTTTGGACACTGGTTACGAGCAGTACTTC
TRBJ2-1 TRBV6-1 - - CASSDLYNEQFF TGTGCCAGCAGCGACCTCTACAATGAGCAGTTCTTC
TRBJ2-5 TRBV25-1 - TRBD1 CASSDRGKETQYF TGTGCCAGCAGTGACAGGGGGAAAGAGACCCAGTACTTC
TRBJ1-1 TRBV4-3 once TRBD1 CASSQHTGTGRINTEAFF TGCGCCAGCAGCCAACACACCGGGACAGGGAGGATAAACACTGAAGCTTTCTTT
TRBJ2-1 TRBV4-3 - - CASSQDSRGVYNEQFF TGCGCCAGCAGCCAAGATTCCAGGGGGGTCTACAATGAGCAGTTCTTC
TRBJ2-7 TRBV28 few - CASSLRAAPYEQYF TGTGCCAGCAGTTTAAGGGCAGCCCCCTACGAGCAGTACTTC
TRBJ1-1 TRBV5-4 - TRBD1 CATNRGENTEAFF TGTGCTACCAACAGGGGGGAGAACACTGAAGCTTTCTTT
TRBJ1-5 TRBV30 - TRBD1 CAWSETGGNQPQHF TGTGCCTGGAGTGAGACAGGGGGGAATCAGCCCCAGCATTTT
TRBJ1-1 TRBV7-6 few - CASSLGTANTEAFF TGTGCCAGCAGCTTAGGGACAGCCAACACTGAAGCTTTCTTT